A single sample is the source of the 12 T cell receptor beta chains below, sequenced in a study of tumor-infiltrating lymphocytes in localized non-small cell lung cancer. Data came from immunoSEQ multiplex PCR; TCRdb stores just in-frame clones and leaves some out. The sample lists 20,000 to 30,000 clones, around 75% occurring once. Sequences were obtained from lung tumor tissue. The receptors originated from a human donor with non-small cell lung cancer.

In DNA form, the CDR3 reads TGTGCCAGCACCGCTCTACCCGGGGACTACAATGAGCAGTTCTTC. It yields the protein CASTALPGDYNEQFF. This chain connects TRBV2 to TRBJ2-1; a weak D match, TRBD2 (5 bases). The ends were cut back, 7 bases at V and 3 bases at J, with 16 bases in the middle. The CDR3 has 15 residues. From germline, CDR1 is SNHLY and CDR2 FYNNEI.

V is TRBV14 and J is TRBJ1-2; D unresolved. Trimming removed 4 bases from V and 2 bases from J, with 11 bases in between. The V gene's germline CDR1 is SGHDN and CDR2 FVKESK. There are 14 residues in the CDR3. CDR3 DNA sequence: TGTGCCAGCAGCCCTGGGCCAGGAAACTATGGCTACACCTTC. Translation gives CASSPGPGNYGYTF.

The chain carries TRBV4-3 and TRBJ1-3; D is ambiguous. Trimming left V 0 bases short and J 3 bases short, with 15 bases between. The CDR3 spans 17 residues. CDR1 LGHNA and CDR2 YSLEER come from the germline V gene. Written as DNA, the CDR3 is TGCGCCAGCAGCCAAGATCGGGCCCGGAGTTATGGAAACACCATATATTTT. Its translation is CASSQDRARSYGNTIYF.

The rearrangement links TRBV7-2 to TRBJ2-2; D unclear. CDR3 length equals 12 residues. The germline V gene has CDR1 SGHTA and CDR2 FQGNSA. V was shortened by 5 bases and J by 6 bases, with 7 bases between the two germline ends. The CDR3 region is CASSPVAGELFF. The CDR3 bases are TGTGCCAGCAGCCCTGTGGCCGGGGAGCTGTTTTTT.

CDR3 nucleotide sequence: TGTGCCACCGCTCGGGGGGGCGGCAATGAGCAGTTCTTC. Translation: CATARGGGNEQFF. This chain links TRBV19 with TRBJ2-1, with 8 bases matching TRBD2. V lost 10 bases and J lost 6; bases outside the gene matches: 8. Germline V gives CDR1 LNHDA, CDR2 SQIVND (reference sequence). The CDR3 totals 13 residues. Filled out from reference TRBV19 and TRBJ2-1, the complete variable domain reads DGGITQSPKYLFRKEGQNVTLSCEQNLNHDAMYWYRQDPGQGLRLIYYSQIVNDFQKGDIAEGYSVSREKKESFPLTVTSAQKNPTAFYLCATARGGGNEQFFGPGTRLTVL.

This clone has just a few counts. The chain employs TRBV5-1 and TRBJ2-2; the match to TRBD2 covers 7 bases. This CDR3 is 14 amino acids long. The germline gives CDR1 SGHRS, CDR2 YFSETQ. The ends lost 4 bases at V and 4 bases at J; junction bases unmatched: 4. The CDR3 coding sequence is TGCGCCAGCAGCGGATGGGAGGGCACCGGGGAGCTGTTTTTT. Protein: CASSGWEGTGELFF.

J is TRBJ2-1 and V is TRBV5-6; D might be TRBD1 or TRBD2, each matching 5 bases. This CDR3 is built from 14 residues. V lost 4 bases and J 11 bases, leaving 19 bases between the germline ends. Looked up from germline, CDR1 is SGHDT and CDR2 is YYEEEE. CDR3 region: CASSPVTGGAKQFF. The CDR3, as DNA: TGTGCCAGCAGCCCAGTTACAGGAGGTGCCAAGCAGTTCTTC.

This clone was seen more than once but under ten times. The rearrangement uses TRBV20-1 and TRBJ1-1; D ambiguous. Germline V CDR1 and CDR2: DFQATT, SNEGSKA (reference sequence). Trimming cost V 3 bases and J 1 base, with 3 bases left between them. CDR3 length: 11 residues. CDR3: CSARANTEAFF. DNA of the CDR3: TGCAGTGCTAGGGCGAACACTGAAGCTTTCTTT.

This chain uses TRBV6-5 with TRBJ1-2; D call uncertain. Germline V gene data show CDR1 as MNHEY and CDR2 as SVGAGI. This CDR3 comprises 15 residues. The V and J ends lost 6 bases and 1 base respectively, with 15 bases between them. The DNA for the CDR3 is TGTGCCAGCAGAAGGACTGCGCTAGTTAACTATGGCTACACCTTC. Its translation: CASRRTALVNYGYTF.

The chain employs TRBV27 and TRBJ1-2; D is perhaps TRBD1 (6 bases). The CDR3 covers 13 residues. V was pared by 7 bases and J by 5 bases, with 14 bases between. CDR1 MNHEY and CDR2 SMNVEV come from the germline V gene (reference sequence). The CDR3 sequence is CASNSRGEYGYTF. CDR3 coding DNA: TGTGCCAGCAATAGCAGGGGCGAGTATGGCTACACCTTC.

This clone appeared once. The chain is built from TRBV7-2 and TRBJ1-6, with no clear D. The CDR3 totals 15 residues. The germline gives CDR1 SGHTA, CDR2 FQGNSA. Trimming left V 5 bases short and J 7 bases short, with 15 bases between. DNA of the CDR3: TGTGCCAGCAGCCCTCTCTGGGAGGGCAATTCACCCCTCCACTTT. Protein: CASSPLWEGNSPLHF.

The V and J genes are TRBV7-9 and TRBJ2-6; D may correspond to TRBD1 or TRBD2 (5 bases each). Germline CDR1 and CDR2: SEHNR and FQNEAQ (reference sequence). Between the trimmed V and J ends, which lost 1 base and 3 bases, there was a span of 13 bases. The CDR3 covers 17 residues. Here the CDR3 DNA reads TGTGCCAGCAGCTTAGGAGGGGTCAGAGATGGGGCCAACGTCCTGACTTTC. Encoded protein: CASSLGGVRDGANVLTF.